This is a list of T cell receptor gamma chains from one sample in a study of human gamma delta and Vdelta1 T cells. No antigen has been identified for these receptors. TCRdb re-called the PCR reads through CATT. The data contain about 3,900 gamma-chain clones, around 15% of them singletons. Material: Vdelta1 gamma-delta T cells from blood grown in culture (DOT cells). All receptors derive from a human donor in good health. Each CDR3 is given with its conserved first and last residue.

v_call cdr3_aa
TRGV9 CALWETRDYYKKLF
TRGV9 CALWEVRRGVRKLF
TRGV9 CALWEVHWKKLF
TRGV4 CATWDGPLDYKKLF
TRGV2 CATWDRGYYKKLF
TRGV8 CATWVLDPKSSDWIKTF
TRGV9 CALWEAKKLF
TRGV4 CATWDGPVYKKLF
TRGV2 CATWDGLGEVLKKLF
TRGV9 CALWEVKGLYYKKLF
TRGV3 CATWDRRYKKLF
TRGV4 CATWDGLGYSSDWIKTF
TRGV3 CATWDSRNKKLF
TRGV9 CALWEVPYYYKKLF
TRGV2 CATWDGDYYKKLF
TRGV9 CALWAPRDYKKLF
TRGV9 CALWEAPWDYYKKLF
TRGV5 CATWDRMLYYKKLF
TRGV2 CATWDVEIYYKKLF
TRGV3 CATWDRPGVFYKKLF
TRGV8 CATWDGGRGFYYKKLF
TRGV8 CATWDHYYKKLF
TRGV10 CAAWDYRVIGKLF
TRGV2 CATWDGPKKLF
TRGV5 CATWGTYKKLF
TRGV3 CATWDRLGTYYKKLF
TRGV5 CATWGRQALSAYYYKKLF
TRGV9 CALWEVTAKKLF
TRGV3 CATWDVGDYYKKLF
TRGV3 CATWDRLSFSWFKIF
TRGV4 CATWTYYKKLF
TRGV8 CATWDMRLGSDWIKTF
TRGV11 CTTVPAGGGDWIKTF
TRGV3 CATWDRRDYYKKLF
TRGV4 CATWDGPLYYKKLF
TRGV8 CATWPPERYKKLF
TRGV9 CALWEVLYYKKLF
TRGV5 CATWDWHKKLF
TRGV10 CAAWDKFMGDWIKTF
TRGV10 CAAWALRENYYKKLF
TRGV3 CATWEAGVDYYKKLF
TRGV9 CALSRYYKKLF
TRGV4 CATWDKAQSYKKLF
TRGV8 CATWDWYKKLF
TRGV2 CATWDGPGKLF
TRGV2 CATWDGRGKKLF
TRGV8 CATWDTIHYYKKLF